The clone carrying this T cell receptor beta chain occurred a few times. Its antigen is currently unknown. TCRdb reprocessed the RT-PCR reads via MiXCR and lists one record per CDR3 protein. The table records about 650,000 distinct CDR3 sequences, 15% to 17% of them present only once. These data come from a study of response to subunit inactivated influenza vaccine. Study results and caveats: The authors offered the suggestion that each seasonal influenza vaccination recruits few new T cells.

The clonotype comes from a man aged 50-60 years who received an inactivated influenza vaccine. Material: PBMCs from blood, obtained 11 to 12 days after vaccination.

The CDR3 loop is CASRYETGRNEKLFF. In DNA, the CDR3 is TGTGCCAGCAGATATGAGACAGGGCGTAATGAAAAACTGTTTTTT. V is TRBV11-2 and J is TRBJ1-4, with 7 bases identical to TRBD1. Per the germline V gene, CDR1 is SGHAT and CDR2 is FQNNGV. The CDR3 consists of 15 residues. The V segment lost 6 bases and the J segment 4 bases; nucleotides outside the gene matches: 8.